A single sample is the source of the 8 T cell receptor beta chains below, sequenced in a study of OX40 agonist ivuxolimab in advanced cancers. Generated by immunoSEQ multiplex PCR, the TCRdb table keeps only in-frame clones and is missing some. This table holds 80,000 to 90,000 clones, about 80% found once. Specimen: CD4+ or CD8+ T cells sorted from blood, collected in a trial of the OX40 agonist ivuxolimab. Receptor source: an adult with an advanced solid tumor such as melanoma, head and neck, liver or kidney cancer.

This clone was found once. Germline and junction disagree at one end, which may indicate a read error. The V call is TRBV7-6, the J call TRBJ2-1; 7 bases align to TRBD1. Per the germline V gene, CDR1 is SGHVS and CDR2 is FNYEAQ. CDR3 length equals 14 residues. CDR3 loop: CASSLAQGSDEQFF. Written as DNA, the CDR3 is TGTGCCAGCAGCCTAGCACAGGGGTCGGATGAGCAGTTCTTC.

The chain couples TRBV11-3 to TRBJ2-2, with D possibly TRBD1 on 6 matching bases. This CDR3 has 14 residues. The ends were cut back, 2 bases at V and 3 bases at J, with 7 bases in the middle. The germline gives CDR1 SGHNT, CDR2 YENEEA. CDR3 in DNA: TGTGCCAGCAGCTTAAACAGGGACACCGGGGAGCTGTTTTTT. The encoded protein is CASSLNRDTGELFF.

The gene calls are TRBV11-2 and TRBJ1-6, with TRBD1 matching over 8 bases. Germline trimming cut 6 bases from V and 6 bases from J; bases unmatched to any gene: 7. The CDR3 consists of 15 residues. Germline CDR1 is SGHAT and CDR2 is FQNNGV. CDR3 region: CASRQQTGANSPLHF. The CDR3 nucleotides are TGTGCCAGCAGGCAACAGACAGGGGCTAATTCACCCCTCCACTTT.

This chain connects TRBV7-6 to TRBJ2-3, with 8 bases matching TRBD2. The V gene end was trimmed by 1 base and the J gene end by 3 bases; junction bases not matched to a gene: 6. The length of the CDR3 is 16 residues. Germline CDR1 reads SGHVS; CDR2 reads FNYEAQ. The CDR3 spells CASSLGSGGATDTQYF. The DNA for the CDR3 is TGTGCCAGCAGCTTAGGATCCGGGGGGGCAACAGATACGCAGTATTTT.

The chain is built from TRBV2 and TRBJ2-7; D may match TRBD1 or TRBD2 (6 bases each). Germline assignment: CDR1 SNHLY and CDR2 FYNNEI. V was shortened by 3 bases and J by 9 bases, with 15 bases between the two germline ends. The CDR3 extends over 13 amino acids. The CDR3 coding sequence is TGTGCCAGCAGTGATGGCAGGGGAGGACGGCAGTACTTC. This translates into CASSDGRGGRQYF.

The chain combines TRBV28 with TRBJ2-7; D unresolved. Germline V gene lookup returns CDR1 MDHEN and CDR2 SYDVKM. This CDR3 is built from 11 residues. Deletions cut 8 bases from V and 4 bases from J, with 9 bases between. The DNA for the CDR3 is TGTGCCAGCGCCCTTGCTTACGAGCAGTACTTC. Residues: CASALAYEQYF.

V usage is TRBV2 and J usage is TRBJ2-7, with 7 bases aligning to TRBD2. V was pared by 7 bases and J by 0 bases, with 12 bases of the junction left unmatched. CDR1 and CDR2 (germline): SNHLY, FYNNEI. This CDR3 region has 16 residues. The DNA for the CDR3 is TGTGCCAGCACCTTGACGGGGGGTCAGAGCTCCTACGAGCAGTACTTC. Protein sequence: CASTLTGGQSSYEQYF.

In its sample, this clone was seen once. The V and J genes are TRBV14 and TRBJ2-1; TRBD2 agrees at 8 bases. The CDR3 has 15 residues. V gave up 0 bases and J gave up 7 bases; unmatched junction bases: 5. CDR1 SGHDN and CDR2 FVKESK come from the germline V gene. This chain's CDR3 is CASSQDSGLVNEQFF. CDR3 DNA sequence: TGTGCCAGCAGCCAAGATTCGGGACTAGTAAATGAGCAGTTCTTC.